This T cell receptor (beta chain) originates from a study of T cells in Graves' hyperthyroidism and ophthalmopathy. Study-level background: Peripheral blood collection took place at initial diagnosis, before any treatment.

Unmatched junction bases numbered 15, after V lost 4 bases and J lost 8 bases. Germline V gene data show CDR1 as KGHDR and CDR2 as SFDVKD. This CDR3 has 16 residues. Concerning this clonotype itself: This may come from a read error, since a much larger clone is one base off.

What was amplified from RNA transcripts were TCR beta CDR3 regions. First-round RT-PCR of the TCR CDR3 relied on the HTBI primer set. TCRdb redid the calling of the multiplex PCR reads with MiXCR, one entry per CDR3 protein. Of roughly 400,000 distinct CDR3 sequences detected, over 11% appear once; the ten largest clones hold approximately 29%. Lactation, pregnancy, other autoimmune disease or uncontrolled infection excluded patients. V gene TRBV24-1 combines with J gene TRBJ2-7, with 8 bases that match TRBD1. The source is a man aged 50-59 years with Graves' ophthalmopathy. Material: blood. The DNA of the CDR3 is TGTGCCACCAGTGACCAGTCACGGACAGGGATATACAAGCAGTACTTC. As protein: CATSDQSRTGIYKQYF.